A single T cell receptor beta chain is shown here with its context. Its antigen remains undetermined. Per-base quality was not reported, and no clone a single base away is much larger than it. The sample is drawn from a study of shared clonotypes between healthy human individuals (dated by TCRdb to 2020 to 2021). Context from the whole study: A couple of women and three men aged 18 to 49 years were included in the cohort. For each donor, CD4 naive and CD4 memory were each run on three plates, CD8 naive on two plates, and CD8 memory on one plate. The study deeply sequenced blood TCR repertoires of roughly five healthy adults to estimate repertoire size and the extent of clonotype sharing between individuals. Libraries were prepared and TCR repertoires were sequenced by different laboratories using diverse techniques, in order to increase sequencing depth and limit assay-specific biases. Leukapheresis yielded between about 0.8 and 8.9 billion PBMCs per donor. Points the paper makes about the study in general: Sampling was restricted to blood, and TCR repertoires in tissue are likely to differ from TCR repertoires in blood. When a few donors were compared, the shared fraction of clonotypes was 5% to 6.5% for naive CD4, 3.5% to 4% for naive CD8, 2.3% for memory CD4, and roughly 0.43% for memory CD8. Because the study included a small number of donors, the genetic and exposure-history diversity represented was limited. Pairwise subsampling led to the expectation that sequencing depth would affect the degree of clonotype sharing among donors. Even with the large sequencing depth, rarefaction of the sorted-subset datasets indicated that sequencing was incomplete. Compared with non-shared clonotypes, clonotypes shared by all four sorted-subset donors had higher generation probabilities. Naive subsets generally had larger estimated clonotype richness than memory subsets did.

Using the deep immunoSEQ assay, TCR CDR3 regions were amplified from genomic DNA by multiplex PCR. For each cell subset, the extracted genomic DNA was distributed evenly across all wells of several immunoSEQ 96-well plates, and each plate served as one replicate. For sorted subsets, each replicate PCR was loaded with 200 ng genomic DNA, equivalent to about 30,000 T cell genomes. The purified libraries were quantified using a Qubit 3.0 fluorometer, sized with a Bioanalyzer 2100, and then quantified again using the KAPA Library Quantification kit. Every immunoSEQ 96-well plate was sequenced on a separate single-read 150-cycle Illumina NextSeq 550 flow cell. The paper's processing steps were these. Because the immunoSEQ output included only junctional sequences and no quality scores, the filtering could not be the same as the filtering used for full-length reads. To assign V/J genes and CDR3, sequences were annotated using PyIR, a Python wrapper for IgBLAST v1.9, with IMGT germline references. Any read was removed if the V/J assignment was weak (E-value above 1e-6), the CDR3 was missing, or the read contained stop codons, out-of-frame junctions, or ambiguous translated residues. V3J clonotypes were defined by identical inferred V gene, J gene, and CDR3 amino acid sequence. The percentage overlap between two repertoires was calculated by dividing the number of shared unique clonotypes by the size of the smaller repertoire. RTK rarefaction, the Chao1 estimator, and Recon v2.1 estimates of unobserved clonotypes were used to assess repertoire richness. For all TCRbeta clonotypes obtained by the gDNA method from a handful of donors, generation probabilities were computed with OLGA. TCRdb's version of the immuneACCESS table is confined to in-frame rearrangements and falls short of the full clone set. An unresolved V gene accounts for under half of the shortfall where checked; the remainder is of unknown origin. V and J calls and clone size are copied from that table; D and trimming were computed from the DNA. The sample contains 600,000 to 750,000 clones, 90% of them found a single time. 30% to 40% of the sample is taken by the ten largest.

From the germline V gene, CDR1 is SGHVS and CDR2 is FNYEAQ. Cut back by 1 base and 6 bases, the V and J ends lie 8 bases apart. The CDR3 has 13 amino acids, counting the end cysteine and phenylalanine. The DNA shown is the 39-base CDR3, in frame from base 1. The donors were healthy, HIV-negative adults who had no recently reported acute infections or vaccinations. Every donor was a Caucasian adult residing in Nashville, Tennessee, USA. CD8 memory samples combined magnetically selected CD45RO+ cells with CCR7-negative CD45RA+ effector memory (TemRA) cells. Blood was obtained by leukapheresis, after which PBMCs were separated by Ficoll-Histopaque density gradient centrifugation and cryopreserved in liquid nitrogen vapor phase. Purity and quantity of every magnetically sorted T cell population were checked by analytical flow cytometry. Each sorted fraction had its genomic DNA isolated and then quantified by UV absorbance on a Nanodrop 2000c.

The TCR sequence derives from a young man in good health. Some clones in this sample may be carry-over from other donors' samples. The chain is assembled from TRBV7-6 and TRBJ2-3; no D gene call is confident. Sequenced material: memory CD8+ T cells from PBMCs. In the paper's terms, the cell subset or site label means: CD45RO+ cells pooled with CCR7-negative TemRA cells. The nucleotide sequence is given as TGTGCCAGCAGCTTAGGGTTTTCCGATACGCAGTATTTT. This encodes CASSLGFSDTQYF.